These T cell receptor beta chains were read from a single sample in a study of blood T cell repertoires in COVID-19. Sequencing was performed with immunoSEQ multiplex PCR; in TCRdb, only in-frame clones are kept and a portion is missing. The sample lists 100,000 or so clones; 75% to 90% were seen once. The source material was peripheral blood. The receptors derive from a woman of 80 years or more with acute or convalescent COVID-19. Each CDR3 is given with its conserved first and last residue. The D gene is left open where the match is weak. Clone size appears in some rows only: once, few, many, or a class for an expanded clone.

-,-,TRBJ2-7,TRBV30,TGTGCCTGGAGTGACAGGTACGAGCAGTACTTC,CAWSDRYEQYF
-,-,TRBJ2-2,TRBV4-1,TGCGCCAGCAGCATCCCAGGGCGGAACACCGGGGAGCTGTTTTTT,CASSIPGRNTGELFF
-,-,TRBJ1-5,TRBV21-1,TGTGCCAGCAGCAACCGGGACAGCAACAATCAGCCCCAGCATTTT,CASSNRDSNNQPQHF
TRBD1,once,TRBJ2-3,TRBV20-1,TGCAGTGCTAGTCCGGGACAGCTTTTAGATACGCAGTATTTT,CSASPGQLLDTQYF
-,-,TRBJ2-7,TRBV5-1,TGCGCCAGCAGCTTGACGCGGAACATACACTCCTACGAGCAGTACTTC,CASSLTRNIHSYEQYF
TRBD1,-,TRBJ2-7,TRBV5-1,TGCGCCAGCAGCTTGGCGGGCAGGGACAGGAGAACCTACGAGCAGTACTTC,CASSLAGRDRRTYEQYF
TRBD1,-,TRBJ2-1,TRBV7-6,TGTGCCAGCAGCTTAGTACTCGGGACAGGGCGTGGGGGCAATGAGCAGTTCTTC,CASSLVLGTGRGGNEQFF
-,few,TRBJ1-2,TRBV19,TGTGCCAGTAGTATAGATCGGGGAAGGGGCTACACCTTC,CASSIDRGRGYTF
-,-,TRBJ1-6,TRBV6-5,TGTGCCAGCAGTTATGGCCAGGGTAGAGCGAATTCACCCCTCCACTTT,CASSYGQGRANSPLHF
TRBD1,-,TRBJ2-2,TRBV28,TGTGCCAGCAGTTTGACAGGGGGCTGGATAAGGTCCGGGGAGCTGTTTTTT,CASSLTGGWIRSGELFF
TRBD1,-,TRBJ1-1,TRBV5-4,TGTGCCAGCAGCTTGTGGGGGTTCCCTGGACAGGACACTGAAGCTTTCTTT,CASSLWGFPGQDTEAFF
TRBD1,once,TRBJ2-7,TRBV5-4,TGTGCCAGCAGCTACCGACAGGGGCCCTACGAGCAGTACTTC,CASSYRQGPYEQYF
TRBD1,-,TRBJ1-4,TRBV5-1,TGCGCCAGCAGCTTATTGTCCAGGGGACAGTCAAATGAAAAACTGTTTTTT,CASSLLSRGQSNEKLFF
-,-,TRBJ1-2,TRBV5-1,TGCGCCAGCAGCTCCCCCACTAAGGAACAGGGTTTCGAGAACTATGGCTACACCTTC,CASSSPTKEQGFENYGYTF
-,-,TRBJ2-7,TRBV12-3/TRBV12-4,TGTGCCAGCAGTGAACAGGGCTACGAGCAGTACTTC,CASSEQGYEQYF
TRBD1,-,TRBJ2-7,TRBV30,TGTGCCTGGAGTCCGACCCCGGGACAGGAGTACTTC,CAWSPTPGQEYF
TRBD1,once,TRBJ2-5,TRBV6-2/TRBV6-3,TGTGCCAGCAGTTACTGGCCGGGACAGGGGGGAGTGGAGACCCAGTACTTC,CASSYWPGQGGVETQYF
TRBD2,few,TRBJ2-2,TRBV28,TGTGCCAGCAGCCGCCCTGGCGGGGGCACCGGGGAGCTGTTTTTT,CASSRPGGGTGELFF
-,once,TRBJ2-7,TRBV6-1,TGTGCCAGCAGTGAACAGGTCGGGACCTACGAGCAGTACTTC,CASSEQVGTYEQYF
TRBD1,-,TRBJ1-2,TRBV28,TGTGCCAGCAGTTCCGACAGGGGTAACTATGGCTACACCTTC,CASSSDRGNYGYTF
TRBD1,-,TRBJ2-2,TRBV15,TGTGCCACCGGGGACAGGGCATACACCGGGGAGCTGTTTTTT,CATGDRAYTGELFF
TRBD1,once,TRBJ1-5,TRBV5-6,TGTGCCAGCAGCTTTTTGACAGGGGGCATCGGCAATCAGCCCCAGCATTTT,CASSFLTGGIGNQPQHF
TRBD1,-,TRBJ2-7,TRBV27,TGTGCCAGCAGTTCACAGGGGGCCCAGAACTACGAGCAGTACTTC,CASSSQGAQNYEQYF
TRBD1,-,TRBJ2-3,TRBV11-3,TGTGCCAGCAGCGCCCAGGGGGTCGCAGATACGCAGTATTTT,CASSAQGVADTQYF
-,-,TRBJ2-3,TRBV7-3,TGTGCCAGCAGCCAAAGACCGACCGGGATCCCGGGTGCAGATACGCAGTATTTT,CASSQRPTGIPGADTQYF
TRBD2,-,TRBJ2-7,TRBV2,TGTGCCAGCAGAGGACTAGCGGGGGGGCGGTACGAGCAGTACTTC,CASRGLAGGRYEQYF
TRBD2,-,TRBJ2-3,TRBV15,TGTGCCACCAGCAGACGGAGCGGGGGGGGAACAGATACGCAGTATTTT,CATSRRSGGGTDTQYF
-,-,TRBJ1-5,TRBV9,TGTGCCAGCAGCGTAGCTCAGGGGATAGGTGAGCCCCAGCATTTT,CASSVAQGIGEPQHF
-,few,TRBJ2-7,TRBV7-9,TGTGCCAGCAGTCCCAGCCCCACCGGGTCTGGGTACGAGCAGTACTTC,CASSPSPTGSGYEQYF
-,-,TRBJ1-1,TRBV14,TGTGCCAGCAGCCAAGTGGGGGGGACTGAAGCTTTCTTT,CASSQVGGTEAFF
-,-,TRBJ1-4,TRBV6-1,TGTGCCAGCAGTGAAATGGAGACAGCCGCAACTAATGAAAAACTGTTTTTT,CASSEMETAATNEKLFF
TRBD1,-,TRBJ2-7,TRBV10-3,TGTGCCATCAGTGGGAGGGACAGGGGGCAGAGCAGGTACTTC,CAISGRDRGQSRYF
-,-,TRBJ1-2,TRBV10-3,TGTGCCATCAGAGGGCAGGGCGAGGATGGCTACACCTTC,CAIRGQGEDGYTF
-,-,TRBJ1-2,TRBV5-1,TGCGCCAGCAGCTTGGGTGACACAGGAGGCTACACCTTC,CASSLGDTGGYTF
-,-,TRBJ1-1,TRBV5-4,TGTGCCAGCAGCTTGGTAGGGGTATTAGGGAACACTGAAGCTTTCTTT,CASSLVGVLGNTEAFF
-,-,TRBJ1-1,TRBV7-8,TGTGCCAGCAGCTTAGCGCCGTATCCCAGGGGAACTGAAGCTTTCTTT,CASSLAPYPRGTEAFF
-,once,TRBJ2-7,TRBV30,TGTGCCTGGAGTTACCACAGCTACGAGCAGTACTTC,CAWSYHSYEQYF
-,-,TRBJ1-2,TRBV10-1,TGCGCCAGCAGTTGGGAGAACCCCTACACCTTC,CASSWENPYTF
TRBD2,-,TRBJ2-7,TRBV7-2,TGTGCCAGCAGCTTAGATTCTGGCGGGGGGGCCCGCGAGCAGTACTTC,CASSLDSGGGAREQYF
TRBD2,-,TRBJ2-1,TRBV2,TGTGCCAGCTTTAGCGGGGTACTCTCCTACAATGAGCAGTTCTTC,CASFSGVLSYNEQFF
TRBD2,-,TRBJ2-5,TRBV7-7,TGTGCCAGCAGCGCCGGACTAGCGGGGGAGACCCAGTACTTC,CASSAGLAGETQYF
-,-,TRBJ2-5,TRBV27,TGTGCCAGTGCGAGGGTAGGGTTCCAAGAGACCCAGTACTTC,CASARVGFQETQYF
-,-,TRBJ1-1,TRBV18,TGTGCCAGCTCACCACTGGCGAACACTGAAGCTTTCTTT,CASSPLANTEAFF
-,-,TRBJ2-5,TRBV7-9,TGTGCCAGCAGCTTTCAAACCCAGGGCCTGTTGGTGGAGACCCAGTACTTC,CASSFQTQGLLVETQYF
-,few,TRBJ2-5,TRBV6-6,TGTGCCAGCAGTTATAACAACCAAGAGACCCAGTACTTC,CASSYNNQETQYF
-,-,TRBJ2-5,TRBV15,TGTGCCACCAGCAGAGAGGCAGGGGTTTTTAGTGAGACCCAGTACTTC,CATSREAGVFSETQYF
TRBD1,-,TRBJ1-1,TRBV3-1/TRBV3-2,TGTGCCAGCAGCGACAGGGGGCTCGGGGACACTGAAGCTTTCTTT,CASSDRGLGDTEAFF
-,once,TRBJ2-3,TRBV9,TGTGCCAGCACCGGGGGTATTAGCACAGATACGCAGTATTTT,CASTGGISTDTQYF
-,-,TRBJ1-4,TRBV10-3,TGTGCCATCAGTGAGATGGCAGATGAAAAACTGTTTTTT,CAISEMADEKLFF
-,-,TRBJ1-1,TRBV5-8,TGTGCCAGCACCTATACTCAGGGTGGCAACACTGAAGCTTTCTTT,CASTYTQGGNTEAFF
TRBD1,few,TRBJ1-2,TRBV9,TGTGCCAGCAGCGTAGGACAGGGTGGACACTATGGCTACACCTTC,CASSVGQGGHYGYTF
TRBD2,-,TRBJ2-2,TRBV10-1,TGCGCCAGCCGAGGACTAGACACCGGGGAGCTGTTTTTT,CASRGLDTGELFF
-,-,TRBJ2-7,TRBV5-1,TGCGCCAGCAGCATTGACGCGACTTACGAGCAGTACTTC,CASSIDATYEQYF